This T cell receptor beta chain appears in the sequencing data of a study of radiation and T cells in renal cell carcinoma. Study-level background: Nephrectomy followed 15 Gy stereotactic body radiation by 4 weeks.

Trimming took off 8 bases at V and 7 bases at J, with 15 bases between the two ends. The germline V gene has CDR1 SNHLY and CDR2 FYNNEI. The CDR3 totals 12 residues. Study-wide findings and caveats: In blood, top tumor clones expanded by 2 weeks, shrinking by 4. No pretreatment tumor biopsies were available for baseline clonotypes.

With regard to this clone: Its antigen is currently unknown.

Assay used: immunoSEQ multiplex PCR; TCRdb lists only in-frame clones, some missing. The data hold 110,000 to 150,000 clones, with about 88% observed a single time. Time point noted: baseline pretreatment blood. Treatment in this sample: 15 Gy SBRT to primary tumor, nephrectomy 4 weeks later. Serial blood draws occurred at baseline and 2 and 4 weeks post-SBRT. The starting material was blood, obtained from a patient whose treatment included radiotherapy and nephrectomy. The origin of this receptor is a woman in her forties or fifties with renal cell carcinoma. V is TRBV2 and J is TRBJ2-7; D call uncertain. Written as DNA, the CDR3 is TGTGCCAGCCTCTCCCTTCTATGGGAGCAGTACTTC. Encoded protein: CASLSLLWEQYF.